Shown below are 26 T cell receptor beta chains from a single sample sequenced in a study of T cells in Graves' hyperthyroidism and ophthalmopathy. There were TCR beta CDR3 regions amplified from RNA transcripts. The TCR CDR3 first-round RT-PCR relied on the HTBI primer set. Via MiXCR, TCRdb re-called the multiplex PCR reads, giving one row per CDR3 protein. In the table there are around 300,000 distinct CDR3 sequences, roughly 15% of which are singletons. Specimen: blood. These receptors were taken from a woman younger than 45 with Graves' hyperthyroidism that later progressed to Graves' ophthalmopathy.

This clonotype was detected ten times or more. The chain joins TRBV29-1 to TRBJ1-2; 7 nucleotides agree with TRBD1. Germline V lookup: CDR1 SQVTM, CDR2 ANQGSEA. V lost 2 bases to trimming and J lost 2 bases; unmatched junction nucleotides: 8. This CDR3 comprises 15 residues. For the CDR3, the DNA is TGCAGCGTTGAAAACAGGGGCCTGCCAAACTATGGCTACACCTTC. Its protein product is CSVENRGLPNYGYTF. The variable domain in full, completed from reference TRBV29-1 and TRBJ1-2, reads SAVISQKPSRDICQRGTSLTIQCQVDSQVTMMFWYRQQPGQSLTLIATANQGSEATYESGFVIDKFPISRPNLTFSTLTVSNMSPEDSSIYLCSVENRGLPNYGYTFGSGTRLTVV.

This clonotype has more than one count but fewer than ten. This chain links TRBV19 with TRBJ2-7; D unresolved. CDR1 and CDR2 (germline): LNHDA, SQIVND (reference sequence). Trimming took off 5 bases at V and 5 bases at J, with 13 bases between the two ends. There are 13 residues in the CDR3. CDR3 sequence: CASSSKQRHEQYF. The CDR3 coding sequence is TGTGCCAGTAGTTCAAAACAGCGACACGAGCAGTACTTC.

This clonotype was counted only a few times. The chain uses TRBV6-2 or TRBV6-3 and TRBJ2-3, with 11 bases matching TRBD2. The CDR3 runs to 16 residues. V lost 4 bases to trimming and J lost 4 bases; unmatched junction nucleotides: 7. Germline loops: CDR1 MNHEY, CDR2 SVGEGT. The CDR3 DNA is TGTGCCAGCAGTTCCCTACTAGCGGGAGTGGCAGATACGCAGTATTTT. This gives the protein CASSSLLAGVADTQYF.

Points on this clonotype: At one of its ends the junction is not consistent with the germline gene, which may arise from a read error. The rearrangement uses TRBV5-4 and TRBJ2-3; a weak D match, TRBD2 (7 bases). Germline CDR1 reads SGHNT; CDR2 reads YYREEE (reference sequence). CDR3 length equals 15 residues. The CDR3 bases are TGTGCCAGCAGTTTGGAGAGCGGGACAACAGATACGCAGTATTTT. The encoded protein is CASSLESGTTDTQYF.

This clonotype was picked up many times. The chain couples TRBV30 to TRBJ1-6; perhaps TRBD1 as D (5 bases). The CDR3 covers 13 residues. Per the germline V gene, CDR1 is GTSNPN and CDR2 is SVGIG (reference sequence). Trimming left V 3 bases short and J 7 bases short, with 10 bases between. CDR3 sequence reads: CAWSREGNSPLHF. For the CDR3, the DNA is TGTGCCTGGAGCAGGGAAGGCAATTCACCCCTCCACTTT.

This clonotype was counted between two and nine times. The rearrangement uses TRBV11-3 and TRBJ2-3; D might be TRBD2 (5 bases). V was cut by 9 bases and J by 2 bases, with 15 bases left in between. Germline-derived CDR1 and CDR2 are SGHNT and YENEEA. The CDR3 has 14 amino acids. In nucleotides, the CDR3 is TGTGCCAGTCGAGGGTGTTCTACCACAGATACGCAGTATTTT. Translation: CASRGCSTTDTQYF. Variable domain in full (rest from reference TRBV11-3 and TRBJ2-3): EAGVVQSPRYKIIEKKQPVAFWCNPISGHNTLYWYLQNLGQGPELLIRYENEEAVDDSQLPKDRFSAERLKGVDSTLKIQPAELGDSAVYLCASRGCSTTDTQYFGPGTRLTVL.

The chain carries TRBV28 and TRBJ1-2, with D perhaps matching TRBD1 (6 bases). Deletions cut 4 bases from V and 8 bases from J, with 23 bases between. The CDR3 is 16 amino acids. Germline CDR1 and CDR2: MDHEN and SYDVKM. CDR3 DNA: TGTGCCAGCAGTTCCCTGGGGGCAGGGGCGAGGAGAGGCTACACCTTC. It specifies CASSSLGAGARRGYTF.

The J gene is TRBJ1-4, the V gene TRBV6-2 or TRBV6-3; 8 nucleotides align to TRBD1. The germline gives CDR1 MNHEY, CDR2 SVGEGT. The CDR3 covers 13 residues. CDR3 in amino acids: CASGDRIFEKLFF. DNA for the CDR3: TGTGCTTCTGGGGACAGGATTTTCGAAAAACTGTTTTTT.

This clonotype came up a few times. The rearrangement joins TRBV4-3 to TRBJ2-3; D is tentatively TRBD1 or TRBD2 (5 bases each). CDR3 length equals 12 residues. Trimming removed 0 bases from V and 11 bases from J, with 9 bases in between. Per germline, CDR1 LGHNA and CDR2 YSLEER. The CDR3 loop reads CASSQEGGGQYF. The CDR3 DNA is TGCGCCAGCAGCCAAGAGGGTGGGGGGCAGTATTTT.

This clonotype was observed at least ten times. The CDR3 sequence is CASSTPRTVTYEQYF. The CDR3 DNA follows: TGTGCCAGCAGTACCCCTCGGACGGTAACCTACGAGCAGTACTTC. This chain uses TRBV6-2 or TRBV6-3 with TRBJ2-7; no firm D call. CDR1 and CDR2 (germline): MNHEY, SVGEGT. CDR3 length: 15 amino acids. Deletions cut 5 bases from V and 2 bases from J, with 16 bases between.

This clonotype was counted many times. J is TRBJ2-1 and V is TRBV7-2, with 9 bases lining up with TRBD2. The CDR3 has 14 amino acids. With V trimmed by 5 bases and J by 15 bases, 14 bases remained unmatched. Germline lookup yields CDR1 SGHTA and CDR2 FQGNSA. The CDR3 DNA follows: TGTGCCAGCAGCCCTCTCTTTGAGCGGGAGGTGGGGTTCTTC. Amino acid sequence: CASSPLFEREVGFF. Supplemented by reference TRBV7-2 and TRBJ2-1, the full variable domain reads GAGVSQSPSNKVTEKGKDVELRCDPISGHTALYWYRQSLGQGLEFLIYFQGNSAPDKSGLPSDRFSAERTGGSVSTLTIQRTQQEDSAVYLCASSPLFEREVGFFGPGTRLTVL.

This clonotype was found a few times. The chain combines TRBV4-1 with TRBJ2-5; D remains ambiguous. The germline gives CDR1 MGHRA, CDR2 YSYEKL. Trimming left V 5 bases short and J 5 bases short, with 18 bases between. There are 15 residues in the CDR3. The CDR3 DNA reads as TGCGCCAGCAGCTATAGCAGCGCAGTTTTGGAGACCCAGTACTTC. Translating gives CASSYSSAVLETQYF.

This clonotype was seen at least ten times. The rearrangement links TRBV6-1 to TRBJ1-2; D is undetermined. Germline V CDR1 and CDR2: MNHNS, SASEGT. The CDR3 spans 13 residues. The V gene lost 7 bases and the J gene lost 2 bases, with 11 bases spanning the gap. The CDR3 spells CASTRRANYGYTF. In nucleotides, the CDR3 is TGTGCCAGCACCAGAAGGGCGAACTATGGCTACACCTTC.

This clonotype was observed at least ten times. The chain joins TRBV6-2 or TRBV6-3 to TRBJ2-5, with 11 nucleotides matching TRBD1. With 5 bases clipped from V and 4 bases from J, the junction kept 9 bases outside the gene matches. CDR1 is MNHEY, CDR2 SVGEGT, per germline. The CDR3 is made up of 16 amino acids. CDR3 nucleotide sequence: TGTGCCAGCAGTCCACCCGGGACAGGGGGAGGAGAGACCCAGTACTTC. It encodes CASSPPGTGGGETQYF.

J is TRBJ2-1 and V is TRBV25-1; TRBD2 matches at 11 bases. CDR1 and CDR2 (germline): MGHDK, SYGVNS. This CDR3 contains 17 residues. Trimming removed 7 bases from V and 4 bases from J; junction bases left unmatched: 12. The CDR3 DNA reads TGTGCCAGCATAGAGTATGGGACTAGCGGAAAATACAATGAGCAGTTCTTC. This gives the protein CASIEYGTSGKYNEQFF.

This chain links TRBV13 with TRBJ2-1, with 9 bases fitting TRBD2. The CDR3 loop spans 15 amino acids. V was clipped by 6 bases and J by 6 bases; unmatched bases: 9. Germline values: CDR1 PRHDT, CDR2 FYEKMQ (reference sequence). The CDR3 DNA reads TGTGCCAGCAGTTCCCCCGGGACTAGCTCCAATGAGCAGTTCTTC. Amino acids: CASSSPGTSSNEQFF. The complete variable domain, with remaining parts taken from reference TRBV13 and TRBJ2-1, reads AAGVIQSPRHLIKEKRETATLKCYPIPRHDTVYWYQQGPGQDPQFLISFYEKMQSDKGSIPDRFSAQQFSDYHSELNMSSLELGDSALYFCASSSPGTSSNEQFFGPGTRLTVL.

There are a few counts of this clonotype. J is TRBJ2-2 and V is TRBV7-9; 8 bases match TRBD2. With V trimmed by 5 bases and J by 7 bases, 12 bases remained unmatched. This CDR3 has 16 residues. The V gene's germline CDR1 is SEHNR and CDR2 FQNEAQ (reference sequence). The CDR3 loop reads CASSISGTRSVGELFF. The CDR3 nucleotides are TGTGCCAGCAGCATCTCCGGGACTAGATCAGTCGGGGAGCTGTTTTTT.

To note about this clonotype: This sequence may be a read error, since a much larger clone differs from it by one base. The genes are TRBV7-9 and TRBJ2-2; 12 nucleotides match TRBD2. The CDR3 spans 16 residues. Germline loops: CDR1 SEHNR, CDR2 FQNEAQ (reference sequence). The trim removed 8 bases at V and 3 bases at J, leaving 7 bases unmatched. The CDR3 protein is CASGKTSGRDTGELFF. DNA of the CDR3: TGTGCCAGCGGGAAGACTAGCGGGAGAGACACCGGGGAGCTGTTTTTT.

This clonotype was recorded many times. The chain uses TRBV5-6 and TRBJ2-5; 12 bases match TRBD1. Germline V gene sequence: CDR1 SGHDT, CDR2 YYEEEE. Trimming took 4 bases from V and 4 from J; bases not matched to a gene: 14. This CDR3 is built from 18 residues. The CDR3 DNA is TGTGCCAGCAGCAGAATTCCGGGACAGGGGGCGCAGGGAGAGACCCAGTACTTC. This encodes CASSRIPGQGAQGETQYF.

A few counts support this clonotype. This CDR3 is missing its conserved last phenylalanine or tryptophan, likely due to a read error. The chain has TRBV20-1 and TRBJ1-2; 8 bases fit TRBD1. CDR1 is DFQATT, CDR2 SNEGSKA, per germline (reference sequence). There are 13 residues in the CDR3. With V trimmed by 4 bases and J by 4 bases, 5 bases remained unmatched. CDR3 bases: TGCAGTGCTATGACAGGGGAGGGCTATGGCTACACCCTC. Translated: CSAMTGEGYGYTL.

The chain couples TRBV24-1 to TRBJ2-1, with 9 bases fitting TRBD1. CDR1 and CDR2 from the germline V gene are KGHDR and SFDVKD. Germline trimming cut 4 bases from V and 8 bases from J; bases unmatched to any gene: 5. The CDR3 extends over 14 amino acids. The CDR3 sequence is CATSDGDRADEQFF. Here the CDR3 DNA reads TGTGCCACCAGTGACGGGGACAGGGCAGATGAGCAGTTCTTC.

This clonotype was seen many times. The V and J genes are TRBV19 and TRBJ2-7; D call uncertain. CDR3 size: 14 residues. Germline assignment: CDR1 LNHDA and CDR2 SQIVND (reference sequence). V gave up 5 bases and J gave up 5 bases, with 16 bases separating them. CDR3 DNA: TGTGCCAGTAGTCCACCACGGTCAAGTAACGAGCAGTACTTC. As protein: CASSPPRSSNEQYF.

The genes are TRBV6-1 and TRBJ2-3, with 7 bases aligning to TRBD1. Germline-derived CDR1 and CDR2 are MNHNS and SASEGT. J gave up 2 bases and V 3 bases, and 14 bases lay outside the gene matches. The CDR3 length is 18 residues. CDR3 sequence (DNA): TGTGCCAGCAGTGATCATAGGGTAAGGGGGACAGACACAGATACGCAGTATTTT. It codes for CASSDHRVRGTDTDTQYF.

The sample holds many counts of this clonotype. The genes are TRBV7-2 and TRBJ1-2; D unresolved. Trimming pared 5 bases from V and 8 bases from J, leaving 18 bases between. Germline CDR1 SGHTA, CDR2 FQGNSA. The CDR3 extends over 14 amino acids. CDR3 sequence: CASSPRSDTSGYTF. The DNA of the CDR3 is TGTGCCAGCAGCCCTAGATCCGACACTTCGGGCTACACCTTC.

This clonotype was found many times. The rearrangement uses TRBV11-3 and TRBJ2-2, with D possibly being TRBD2 (5 bases). V lost 5 bases and J lost 5, with 15 bases in between. The CDR3 covers 15 residues. The V gene's germline CDR1 is SGHNT and CDR2 YENEEA. The CDR3 sequence is CASSLSPDLTGELFF. The CDR3 region has the DNA TGTGCCAGCAGCCTTAGTCCGGACTTAACCGGGGAGCTGTTTTTT.

This clonotype has a handful of counts. The chain employs TRBV5-1 and TRBJ2-3; 7 bases align to TRBD2. V gave up 0 bases and J gave up 2 bases; unmatched junction bases: 6. This CDR3 is 16 amino acids long. CDR1 and CDR2 from the germline V gene are SGHRS and YFSETQ. The CDR3 region is CASSLVGTTYTDTQYF. The CDR3 DNA is TGCGCCAGCAGCTTGGTTGGGACTACTTACACAGATACGCAGTATTTT.